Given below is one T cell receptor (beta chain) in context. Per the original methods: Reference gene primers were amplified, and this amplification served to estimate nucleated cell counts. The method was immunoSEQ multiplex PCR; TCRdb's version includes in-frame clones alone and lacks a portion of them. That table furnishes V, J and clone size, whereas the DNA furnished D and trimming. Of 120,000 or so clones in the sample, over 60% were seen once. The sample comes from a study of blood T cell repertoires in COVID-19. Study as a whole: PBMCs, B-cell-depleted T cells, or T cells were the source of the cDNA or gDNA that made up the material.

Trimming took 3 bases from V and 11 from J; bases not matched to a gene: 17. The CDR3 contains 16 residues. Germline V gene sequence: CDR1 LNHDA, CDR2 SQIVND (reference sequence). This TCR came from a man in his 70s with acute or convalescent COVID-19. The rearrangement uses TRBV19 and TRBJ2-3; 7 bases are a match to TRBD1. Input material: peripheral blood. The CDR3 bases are TGTGCCAGTAGTATCAGCCTGGACAGGTCCCCACACAGGCAGTATTTT. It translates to CASSISLDRSPHRQYF.